This TCR beta chain was sequenced during a study of T cells in Graves' hyperthyroidism and ophthalmopathy. PBMCs were obtained from 10 ml fresh peripheral blood. The TCR beta CDR3 regions underwent amplification using RNA transcripts as the source. A first-round RT-PCR of the TCR CDR3 used the HTBI primer set. TCRdb analysed the multiplex PCR reads with MiXCR anew, one entry per CDR3 protein. The sample comprises approximately 630,000 distinct CDR3 sequences, about 16% of which are singletons, and over 3.5% rests with the top ten. This clonotype was seen at least ten times. The antigen is not known. Study-wide results and caveats: Ophthalmopathy was separated from stable hyperthyroidism by a 13 V-J model.

CDR3 length: 13 residues. Germline V gene sequence: CDR1 MNHNS, CDR2 SASEGT. The germline V and J ends were trimmed by 8 bases and 3 bases, with 13 bases remaining between them. The chain recombines TRBV6-1 with TRBJ1-1; D not resolved. The sample was blood. The origin of this receptor is a woman aged 25-40 years with Graves' hyperthyroidism. The DNA of the CDR3 is TGTGCCAGCGGGAGGCGAACGGACACTGAAGCTTTCTTT. Translating it yields CASGRRTDTEAFF.